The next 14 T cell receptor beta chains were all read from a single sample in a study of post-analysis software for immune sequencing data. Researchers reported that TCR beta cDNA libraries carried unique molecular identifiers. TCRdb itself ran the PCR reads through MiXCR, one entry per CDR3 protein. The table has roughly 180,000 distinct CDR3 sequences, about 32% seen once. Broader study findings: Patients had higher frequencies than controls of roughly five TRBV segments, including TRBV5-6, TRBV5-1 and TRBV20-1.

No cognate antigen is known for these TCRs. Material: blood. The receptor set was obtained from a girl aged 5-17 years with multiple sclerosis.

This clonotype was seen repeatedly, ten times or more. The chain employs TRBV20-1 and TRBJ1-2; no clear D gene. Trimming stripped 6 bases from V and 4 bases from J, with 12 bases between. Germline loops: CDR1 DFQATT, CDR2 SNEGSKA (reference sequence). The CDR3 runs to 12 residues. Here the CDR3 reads CSAPEGGYGYTF. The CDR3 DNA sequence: TGCAGTGCCCCGGAGGGCGGCTATGGCTACACCTTC.

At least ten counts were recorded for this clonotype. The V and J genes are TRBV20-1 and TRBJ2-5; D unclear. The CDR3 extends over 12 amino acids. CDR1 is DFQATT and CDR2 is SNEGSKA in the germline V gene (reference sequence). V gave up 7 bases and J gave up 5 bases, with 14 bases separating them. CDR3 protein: CSGGSAEETQYF. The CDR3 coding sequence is TGCAGTGGTGGCTCAGCAGAGGAGACCCAGTACTTC.

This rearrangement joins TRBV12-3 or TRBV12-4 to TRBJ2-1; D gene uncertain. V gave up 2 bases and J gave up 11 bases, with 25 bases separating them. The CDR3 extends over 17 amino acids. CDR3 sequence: CASSLRHETLTIGQQFF. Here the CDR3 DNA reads TGTGCCAGCAGTTTACGGCATGAAACATTAACAATCGGTCAGCAGTTCTTC.

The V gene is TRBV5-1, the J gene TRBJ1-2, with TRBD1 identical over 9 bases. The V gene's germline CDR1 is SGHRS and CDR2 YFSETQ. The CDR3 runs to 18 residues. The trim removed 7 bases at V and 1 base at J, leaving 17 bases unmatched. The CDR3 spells CASEVGDRAASINYGYTF. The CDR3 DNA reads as TGCGCCAGCGAGGTTGGGGACAGGGCGGCTTCGATTAACTATGGCTACACCTTC.

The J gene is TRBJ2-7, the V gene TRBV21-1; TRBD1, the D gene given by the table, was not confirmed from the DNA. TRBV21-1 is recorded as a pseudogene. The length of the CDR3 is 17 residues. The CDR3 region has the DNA TGTGCCAGCAGCAGTCTTCAGATTTCCGGGACAACCTACGAGCAGTACTTC. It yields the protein CASSSLQISGTTYEQYF.

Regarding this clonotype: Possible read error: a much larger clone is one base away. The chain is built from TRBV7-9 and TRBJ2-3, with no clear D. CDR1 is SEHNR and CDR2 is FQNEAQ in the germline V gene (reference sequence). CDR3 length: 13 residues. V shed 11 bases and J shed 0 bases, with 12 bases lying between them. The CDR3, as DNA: TGTGCCGAAAGGCGAAGTAGCACAGATACGCAGTATTTT. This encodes CAERRSSTDTQYF.

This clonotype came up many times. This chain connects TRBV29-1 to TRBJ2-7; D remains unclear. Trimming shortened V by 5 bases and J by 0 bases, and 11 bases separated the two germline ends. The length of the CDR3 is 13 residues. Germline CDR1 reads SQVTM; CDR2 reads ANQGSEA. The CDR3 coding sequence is TGCAGCGTTAAGTCAATGGGCTCCTACGAGCAGTACTTC. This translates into CSVKSMGSYEQYF.

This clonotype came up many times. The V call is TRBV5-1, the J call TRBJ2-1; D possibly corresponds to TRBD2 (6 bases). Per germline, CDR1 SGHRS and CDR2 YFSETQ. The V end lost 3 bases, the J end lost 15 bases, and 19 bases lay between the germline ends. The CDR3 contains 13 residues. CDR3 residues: CASSSGFGGVMFF. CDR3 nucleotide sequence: TGCGCCAGCAGCTCAGGTTTCGGGGGAGTAATGTTCTTC.

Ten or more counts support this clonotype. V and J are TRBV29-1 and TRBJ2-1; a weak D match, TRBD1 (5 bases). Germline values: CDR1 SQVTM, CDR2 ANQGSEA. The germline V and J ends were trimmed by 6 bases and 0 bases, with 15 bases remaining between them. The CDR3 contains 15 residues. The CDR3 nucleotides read TGCAGCGTCCCAGGGATCCGGAGCTCCTACAATGAGCAGTTCTTC. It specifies CSVPGIRSSYNEQFF.

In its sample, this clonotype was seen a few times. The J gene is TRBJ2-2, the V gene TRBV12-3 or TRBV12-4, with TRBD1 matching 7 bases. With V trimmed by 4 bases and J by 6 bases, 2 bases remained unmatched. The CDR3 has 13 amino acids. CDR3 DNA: TGTGCCAGCAGTTCAACAGGGGCCGGGGAGCTGTTTTTT. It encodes CASSSTGAGELFF.

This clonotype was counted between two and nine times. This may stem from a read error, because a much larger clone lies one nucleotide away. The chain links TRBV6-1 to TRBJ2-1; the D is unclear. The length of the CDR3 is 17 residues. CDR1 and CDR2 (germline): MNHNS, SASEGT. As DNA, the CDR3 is TGTGCCAGCAGAGCTACCTTTGGCACGAGCTCCTACAATGTGCAGTTCTTC. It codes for CASRATFGTSSYNVQFF.

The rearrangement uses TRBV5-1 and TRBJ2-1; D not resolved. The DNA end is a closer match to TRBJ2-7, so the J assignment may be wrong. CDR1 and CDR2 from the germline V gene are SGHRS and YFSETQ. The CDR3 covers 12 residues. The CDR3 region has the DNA TGCGCCAGCAGCTTGGACGAGAATGAGCAGTACTTC. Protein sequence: CASSLDENEQYF.

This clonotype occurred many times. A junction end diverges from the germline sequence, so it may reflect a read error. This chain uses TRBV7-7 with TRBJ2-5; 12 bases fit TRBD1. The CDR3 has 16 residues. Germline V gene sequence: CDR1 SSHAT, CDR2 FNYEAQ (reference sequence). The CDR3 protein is CASSPGTGGAIETQYF. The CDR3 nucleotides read TGTGCTAGCAGCCCCGGGACAGGGGGCGCGATTGAGACCCAGTACTTC.

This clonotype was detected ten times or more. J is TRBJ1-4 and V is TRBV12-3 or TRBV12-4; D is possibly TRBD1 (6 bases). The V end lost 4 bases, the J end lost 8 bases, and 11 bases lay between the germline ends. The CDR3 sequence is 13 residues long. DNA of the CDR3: TGTGCCAGCAGTTGGACAGAAGCCGAAAAACTGTTTTTT. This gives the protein CASSWTEAEKLFF.